This paragraph covers one T cell receptor beta chain sequence. This specimen comes from a study of blood T cell repertoires in COVID-19. Background on the study: PBMCs, B-cell-depleted T cells, or T cells were the source of the cDNA or gDNA that made up the material.

Germline CDR1 is SGHRS and CDR2 is YFSETQ. Trimming cost V 2 bases and J 2 bases, with 10 bases left between them. This CDR3 contains 14 residues. Clones were read by immunoSEQ multiplex PCR, and TCRdb kept only the in-frame ones, dropping some. The sample holds 200,000 to 250,000 clones, around 90% seen once. Participants were aged roughly 18 to 89 years from about 25 US areas. Cohort assignment relied on participant-reported clinical history. Shortly before study entry, within 2 weeks, exposed participants had met a COVID-19 case. This chain joins TRBV5-1 and TRBJ2-5; D is possibly TRBD1 (5 bases). This TCR was sampled from a woman in her 30s who had been exposed to COVID-19. The sample comprised PBMCs or T cells enriched from blood (not recorded which). CDR3 DNA sequence: TGCGCCAGCAGCTTCAAGGGGTGGCAAGAGACCCAGTACTTC. Amino acid sequence: CASSFKGWQETQYF.